Listed below are T cell receptor beta chains from one sample, sequenced in a study of T-cell reconstitution after alpha-beta-depleted transplantation in children. TCRdb processed the PCR reads anew with MiXCR; each CDR3 protein has one entry. Seen here are hundreds of thousands of distinct CDR3 sequences, 16% observed once, and the top ten hold approximately 1.1%. This specimen was PBMCs from the stem cell graft donor, taken from the stem cell graft. The receptors come from a human donor who donated a stem cell graft to a child with acute myeloid leukemia. CDR3s include the opening cysteine and the closing phenylalanine or tryptophan. A D gene is named only where the DNA matches it firmly. Size tells how often a clone was seen (once, few, many) or the class of an expanded clone, and some rows leave it out.

j_gene	d_gene	abundance	v_gene	CDR3aa
TRBJ1-2	-	many	TRBV20-1	CSARVREEGYTF
TRBJ2-1	TRBD2	few	TRBV12-3/TRBV12-4	CASSSKRGGHNEQFF
TRBJ2-1	TRBD2	many	TRBV7-2	CASSPGLAGGNEQFF
TRBJ2-5	-	many	TRBV9	CASSVRGETQYF
TRBJ2-3	-	-	TRBV11-2	CASSFPNRPDTQYF
TRBJ1-2	-	many	TRBV20-1	CSAKYQEFGYTF
TRBJ1-4	-	few	TRBV7-8	CASSRPGFSGEKLFF
TRBJ1-3	TRBD1	-	TRBV28	CASSSAGGLNTIYF
TRBJ1-6	TRBD1	many	TRBV11-2	CASSYCIWVDRGCSPLHF
TRBJ2-7	TRBD1	many	TRBV20-1	CSARDLAIRGREQYF
TRBJ1-1	TRBD1	-	TRBV20-1	CSATGGGTEAFF
TRBJ1-2	-	-	TRBV5-1	CASSSRTAYGYTF
TRBJ2-3	TRBD2	many	TRBV20-1	CSGDYSNTDTQYF
TRBJ2-3	-	few	TRBV9	CASSPGPPQGADTQYF
TRBJ2-3	TRBD2	-	TRBV20-1	CSAHSGMGLAQYF
TRBJ2-1	TRBD1	few	TRBV20-1	CSPYTGGSYNEQFF
TRBJ2-1	-	many	TRBV24-1	CATSETGSSYNEQFF
TRBJ2-7	-	many	TRBV29-1	CSVEEVYEQYF
TRBJ2-5	-	many	TRBV7-2	CASSLAGEAQYF
TRBJ2-5	-	-	TRBV20-1	CSLGTLQETQYF
TRBJ1-5	-	many	TRBV20-1	CSADGGGIQPQHF
TRBJ2-2	-	many	TRBV27	CASSLIANTGELFF
TRBJ2-5	TRBD2	-	TRBV20-1	CSALQLAGGPRETQYF
TRBJ2-7	TRBD1	-	TRBV7-2	CASSLFGTGDEQYF
TRBJ2-3	TRBD2	-	TRBV20-1	CSAREGRAPTDTQYF
TRBJ2-2	-	many	TRBV29-1	CSADTRNTGELFF
TRBJ1-1	-	few	TRBV5-6	CASSPGPGTTKAFF
TRBJ2-3	-	-	TRBV21-1	CASSKSLPGRDNTDTQYF
TRBJ2-4	-	-	TRBV5-6	CASIDSMGVQYF
TRBJ2-1	-	-	TRBV20-1	CSAERDRLKYNEQFF
TRBJ2-5	TRBD2	-	TRBV20-1	CSATPFWASGGRYQETQYF
TRBJ2-1	-	-	TRBV7-9	CASSLNGAFEQFF
TRBJ2-3	TRBD1	-	TRBV5-5	CASSLGDRTNTDTQYF
TRBJ1-2	TRBD1	many	TRBV20-1	CSAKVDRDAYGYTF
TRBJ2-3	-	many	TRBV20-1	CSARDQYSDTQYF
TRBJ1-2	-	-	TRBV28	CASSITGTYGYTF
TRBJ2-2	-	few	TRBV20-1	CSARGASGLNTGELFF
TRBJ2-2	-	few	TRBV7-7	CASSLERGGRYTGELFF
TRBJ2-1	-	many	TRBV29-1	CSAGRQSYNEQFF
TRBJ1-6	TRBD1	many	TRBV20-1	CSAPSGQGDSPLHF
TRBJ2-5	-	many	TRBV20-1	CSARTGLSETQYF
TRBJ1-5	-	many	TRBV20-1	CSADPGPSRGSNQPQHF
TRBJ1-1	TRBD1	many	TRBV6-1	CASRKGGAWNTEAFF
TRBJ2-1	-	-	TRBV7-3	CASSPIGNNEQFF
TRBJ2-2	-	once	TRBV4-2	CASSQDNLDTGELFF
TRBJ2-5	-	once	TRBV5-1	CASSGLNQETQYF
TRBJ2-3	-	few	TRBV7-6	CASSLVYSPRGNTQYF
TRBJ2-2	TRBD1	few	TRBV7-3	CASSFSGGIDTGELFF
TRBJ1-5	-	many	TRBV21-1	CASSNGGRDGSNQPQHF